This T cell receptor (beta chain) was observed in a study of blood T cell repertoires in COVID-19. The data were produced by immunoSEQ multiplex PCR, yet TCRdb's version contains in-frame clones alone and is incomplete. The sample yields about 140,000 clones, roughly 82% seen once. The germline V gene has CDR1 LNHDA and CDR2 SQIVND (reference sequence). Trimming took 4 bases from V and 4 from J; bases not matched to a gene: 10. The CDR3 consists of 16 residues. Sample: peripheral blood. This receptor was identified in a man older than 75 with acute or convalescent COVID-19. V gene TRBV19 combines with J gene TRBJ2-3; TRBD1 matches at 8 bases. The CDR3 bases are TGTGCCAGTAGTAGCCGGGGACAGGTCGTCCCAGATACGCAGTATTTT. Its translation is CASSSRGQVVPDTQYF.